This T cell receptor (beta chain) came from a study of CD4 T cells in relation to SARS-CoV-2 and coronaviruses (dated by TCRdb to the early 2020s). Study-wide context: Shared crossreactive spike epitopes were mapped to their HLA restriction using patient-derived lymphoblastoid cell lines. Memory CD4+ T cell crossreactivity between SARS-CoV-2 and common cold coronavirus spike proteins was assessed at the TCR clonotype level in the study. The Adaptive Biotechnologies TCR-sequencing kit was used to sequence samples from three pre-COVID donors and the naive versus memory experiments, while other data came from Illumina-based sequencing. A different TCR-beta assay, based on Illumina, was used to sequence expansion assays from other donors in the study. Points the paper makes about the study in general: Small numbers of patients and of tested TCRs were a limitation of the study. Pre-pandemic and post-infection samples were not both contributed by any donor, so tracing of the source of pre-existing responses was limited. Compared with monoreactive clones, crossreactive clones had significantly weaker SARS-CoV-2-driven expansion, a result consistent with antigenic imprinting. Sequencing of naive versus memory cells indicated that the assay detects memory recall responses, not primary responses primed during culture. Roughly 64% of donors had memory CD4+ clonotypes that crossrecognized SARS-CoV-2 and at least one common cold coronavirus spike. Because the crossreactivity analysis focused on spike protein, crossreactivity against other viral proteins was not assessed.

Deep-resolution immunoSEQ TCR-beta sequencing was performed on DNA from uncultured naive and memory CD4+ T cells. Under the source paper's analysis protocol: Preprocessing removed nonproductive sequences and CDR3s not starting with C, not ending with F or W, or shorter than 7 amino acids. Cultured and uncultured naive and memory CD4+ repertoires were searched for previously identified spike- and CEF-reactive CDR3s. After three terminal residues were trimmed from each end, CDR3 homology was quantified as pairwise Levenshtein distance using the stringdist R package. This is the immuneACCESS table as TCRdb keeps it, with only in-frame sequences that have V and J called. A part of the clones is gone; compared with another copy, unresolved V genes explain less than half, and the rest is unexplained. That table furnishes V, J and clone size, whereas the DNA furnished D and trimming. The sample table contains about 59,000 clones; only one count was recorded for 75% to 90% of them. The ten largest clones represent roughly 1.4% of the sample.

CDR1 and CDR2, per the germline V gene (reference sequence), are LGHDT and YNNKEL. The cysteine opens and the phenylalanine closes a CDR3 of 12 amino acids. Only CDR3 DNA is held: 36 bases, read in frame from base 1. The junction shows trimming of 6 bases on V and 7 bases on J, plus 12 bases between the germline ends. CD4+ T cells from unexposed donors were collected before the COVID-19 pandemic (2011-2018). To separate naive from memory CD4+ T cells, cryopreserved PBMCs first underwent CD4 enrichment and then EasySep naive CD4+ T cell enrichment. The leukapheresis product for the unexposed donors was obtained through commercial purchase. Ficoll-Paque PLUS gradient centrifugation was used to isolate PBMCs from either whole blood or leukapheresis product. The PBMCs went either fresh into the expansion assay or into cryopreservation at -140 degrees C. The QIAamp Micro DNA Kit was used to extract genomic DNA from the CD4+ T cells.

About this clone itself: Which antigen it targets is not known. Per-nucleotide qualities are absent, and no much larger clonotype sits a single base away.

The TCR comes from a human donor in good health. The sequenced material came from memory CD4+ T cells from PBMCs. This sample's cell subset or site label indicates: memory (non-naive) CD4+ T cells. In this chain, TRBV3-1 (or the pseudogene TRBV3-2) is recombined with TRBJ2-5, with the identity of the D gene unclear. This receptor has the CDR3 CASSDGWGTQYF. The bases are TGTGCCAGCAGTGATGGGTGGGGGACCCAGTACTTC.